Included here is one T cell receptor (beta chain) sequence, with context. Germline assignment: CDR1 MNHEY and CDR2 SVGAGI. Trimming stripped 2 bases from V and 5 bases from J, with 15 bases between. The CDR3 is 15 residues long. These data are taken from a study of blood T cell repertoires in COVID-19. The repertoire was sequenced with immunoSEQ multiplex PCR; TCRdb's copy has only in-frame clones and lacks some. The sample holds over 250,000 clones; around 90% are singletons and the top ten take under 2.5%. The chain has TRBV6-5 and TRBJ1-1; possibly TRBD1 for D (5 bases). The TCR sequence derives from a man aged 50 to 60 with acute or convalescent COVID-19. Material for sequencing was peripheral blood. For the CDR3, the DNA is TGTGCCAGCAGTTACAATGGCAGGGCGCAAACTGAAGCTTTCTTT. It encodes CASSYNGRAQTEAFF.